This T cell receptor (beta chain) was sequenced during a study of Graves' ophthalmopathy and Graves' hyperthyroidism. General observations from the study: Most expanded clonotypes from thyroid (those above 0.001 frequency) were also found in blood.

PBMCs came from 10 ml of fresh peripheral blood. Transcripts of RNA were the source for amplifying TCR beta CDR3 regions. RT-PCR in the first round used HTBI primers; a second-round multiplex PCR followed. TCRdb re-called the multiplex PCR reads through MiXCR, storing one row per CDR3 protein. The data contain 360,000 or so distinct CDR3 sequences, around 16% of them singletons. The V end was cut by 7 bases, the J end by 3 bases, with 15 bases between. Germline V gene data show CDR1 as SNHLY and CDR2 as FYNNEI. This CDR3 spans 14 amino acids. This clonotype was counted many times. Its antigen remains unidentified.

This sequence joins TRBV2 and TRBJ1-1; D may be TRBD1 (6 bases). Material for sequencing was peripheral blood. The source is a woman between 18 and 30 years old with Graves' ophthalmopathy. The CDR3 loop is CASTRRQEYTEAFF. The CDR3 nucleotides are TGTGCCAGCACGCGCAGACAGGAATACACTGAAGCTTTCTTT.